Listed below are T cell receptor beta chains from one sample, sequenced in a study of blood T cell repertoires in COVID-19. Produced via immunoSEQ multiplex PCR; TCRdb's table is partial and in-frame only. The sample carries about 270,000 clones, 86% recorded once. Material: peripheral blood. The source of these receptors is a woman aged 60-75 years who had recovered from COVID-19. CDR3s include the opening cysteine and the closing phenylalanine or tryptophan. The order of the fields is clone size, J gene, D gene, V gene, CDR3 protein, CDR3 DNA. A D gene is named only where the DNA matches it firmly. Size is omitted from some rows. Given values are once, few, many or a class for expanded clones.

>-|TRBJ2-2|-|TRBV7-2
CASSLSGYGELFF
TGTGCCAGCAGCTTGTCGGGGTACGGGGAGCTGTTTTTT
>-|TRBJ1-5|TRBD1|TRBV27
CASSLGTGGDQPQHF
TGTGCCAGCAGTCTAGGGACAGGGGGCGATCAGCCCCAGCATTTT
>-|TRBJ2-7|-|TRBV7-9
CASSLEGSSEQYF
TGTGCCAGCAGCTTAGAGGGGTCCAGCGAGCAGTACTTC
>-|TRBJ1-2|TRBD1|TRBV7-2
CASTLAGTGNYGYTF
TGTGCCAGCACCCTCGCTGGGACAGGGAACTATGGCTACACCTTC
>-|TRBJ2-3|-|TRBV7-3
CASSLTSSRSMHTQYF
TGTGCCAGCAGCTTAACCTCGTCGCGGAGCATGCATACGCAGTATTTT
>-|TRBJ2-2|-|TRBV7-2
CASEDRFSVVSNGELFF
TGTGCCAGTGAAGACAGGTTCAGCGTAGTTTCAAACGGGGAGCTGTTTTTT
>-|TRBJ2-7|-|TRBV5-1
CASSVGSYYEQYF
TGCGCCAGCAGCGTGGGGTCCTACTACGAGCAGTACTTC
>-|TRBJ2-7|TRBD1|TRBV7-9
CASSLVTGGTYEQYF
TGTGCCAGCAGCTTAGTCACAGGGGGTACCTACGAGCAGTACTTC
>-|TRBJ2-7|TRBD1|TRBV11-3
CASSSAGTGPYEQYF
TGTGCCAGCAGCTCTGCCGGGACAGGCCCCTACGAGCAGTACTTC
>-|TRBJ1-3|-|TRBV9
CASSVHGRPGVSVGNTIYF
TGTGCCAGCAGCGTACACGGGAGACCGGGGGTATCTGTTGGAAACACCATATATTTT
>-|TRBJ2-7|TRBD2|TRBV9
CASSGLTSGREQYF
TGTGCCAGCAGCGGGTTAACTAGCGGCCGCGAGCAGTACTTC
>-|TRBJ2-2|TRBD2|TRBV28
CASSGSGLAGYTGELFF
TGTGCCAGCAGTGGCTCGGGACTAGCGGGCTACACCGGGGAGCTGTTTTTT
>once|TRBJ2-7|TRBD2|TRBV2
CAIKEAGGPYEQYF
TGTGCCATCAAGGAAGCGGGGGGACCCTACGAGCAGTACTTC
>-|TRBJ2-3|TRBD1|TRBV7-9
CASSSTGGLDTQYF
TGTGCCAGCAGCTCGACAGGGGGCTTAGATACGCAGTATTTT
>-|TRBJ2-5|TRBD2|TRBV11-1
CASSSPAGEGETQYF
TGTGCCAGCAGTTCCCCAGCGGGGGAGGGGGAGACCCAGTACTTC
>-|TRBJ2-1|-|TRBV2
CASSGDFSYNEQFF
TGTGCCAGCAGTGGGGACTTCTCCTACAATGAGCAGTTCTTC
>few|TRBJ1-4|-|TRBV2
CASSEGMGLEGEKLFF
TGTGCCAGCAGTGAAGGCATGGGACTGGAGGGGGAAAAACTGTTTTTT
>few|TRBJ2-1|TRBD2|TRBV28
CASSLTSSGHYEQFF
TGTGCCAGCAGTTTGACTAGCTCGGGCCATTATGAGCAGTTCTTC
>few|TRBJ2-3|TRBD2|TRBV7-2
CASSLGLAGGTDTQYF
TGTGCCAGCAGCTTAGGACTAGCGGGGGGGACAGATACGCAGTATTTT
>-|TRBJ2-7|-|TRBV27
CASRAQVRDEQYF
TGTGCCAGCAGGGCACAGGTTCGGGACGAGCAGTACTTC
>-|TRBJ1-1|-|TRBV12-3/TRBV12-4
CASSFQNTEAFF
TGTGCCAGCAGTTTTCAGAACACTGAAGCTTTCTTT
>-|TRBJ2-7|TRBD1|TRBV6-6
CASSYQPSGQTYEQYF
TGTGCCAGCAGTTACCAACCATCGGGACAGACCTACGAGCAGTACTTC
>few|TRBJ1-2|-|TRBV28
CASSFSSDSFYGYTF
TGTGCCAGCAGTTTTTCCTCCGACTCCTTCTATGGCTACACCTTC
>-|TRBJ2-1|TRBD1|TRBV27
CASSNGTGEINNEQFF
TGTGCCAGCAGTAACGGGACAGGGGAAATTAACAATGAGCAGTTCTTC
>-|TRBJ2-5|TRBD2|TRBV28
CASSFGAGAGGEETQYF
TGTGCCAGCAGTTTTGGGGCCGGCGCGGGGGGGGAAGAGACCCAGTACTTC
>-|TRBJ1-5|TRBD1|TRBV6-5
CASSYSRQGAQPQHF
TGTGCCAGCAGTTACTCCCGGCAGGGGGCTCAGCCCCAGCATTTT
>-|TRBJ2-5|-|TRBV1
CTSSEEHRGRQETQYF
TGCACCAGCAGCGAAGAGCACCGCGGGAGACAAGAGACCCAGTACTTC
>-|TRBJ2-7|TRBD1|TRBV5-6
CASSLEGATAYEQYF
TGTGCCAGCAGCTTGGAGGGGGCGACCGCCTACGAGCAGTACTTC
>-|TRBJ2-5|-|TRBV12-3/TRBV12-4
CASSLIAAETQYF
TGTGCCAGCAGTTTAATCGCGGCAGAGACCCAGTACTTC
>-|TRBJ1-6|-|TRBV14
CASSHGRGRSSYNSPLHF
TGTGCCAGCAGCCACGGTCGGGGGAGAAGCTCCTATAATTCACCCCTCCACTTT
>-|TRBJ2-3|TRBD2|TRBV7-2
CASSPKTSGGPDTQYF
TGTGCCAGCAGCCCCAAAACTAGCGGGGGCCCAGATACGCAGTATTTT
>once|TRBJ2-7|-|TRBV18
CASSPSKGSEQYF
TGTGCCAGCTCCCCCTCCAAGGGGTCGGAGCAGTACTTC
>-|TRBJ1-6|-|TRBV4-1
CASSQEGAVSPLHF
TGCGCCAGCAGCCAAGAAGGGGCGGTTTCACCCCTCCACTTT
>once|TRBJ2-7|-|TRBV27
CASSLGGGRYEQYF
TGTGCCAGCAGTTTAGGGGGGGGGCGGTACGAGCAGTACTTC
>few|TRBJ1-5|-|TRBV9
CASSPGGRGNDQPQHF
TGTGCCAGCAGCCCCGGAGGTCGGGGTAATGATCAGCCCCAGCATTTT
>-|TRBJ1-2|-|TRBV9
CASSAPLNRVGYGYTF
TGTGCCAGCAGCGCCCCACTTAACAGGGTGGGCTATGGCTACACCTTC
>-|TRBJ1-3|-|TRBV6-5
CASSYLGLGSGNTIYF
TGTGCCAGCAGTTACCTAGGATTGGGCTCTGGAAACACCATATATTTT